This is a list of T cell receptor beta chains from one sample in a study of CD8+ T cells in alopecia areata. Libraries were prepared by immunoSEQ multiplex PCR; TCRdb keeps only in-frame clonotypes and omits some of them. This table holds about 200,000 clones, around 62% found once. Material: CD4+ T cells sorted from blood, obtained at week 0. The receptors were sampled from a human donor with alopecia areata. Each CDR3 is given with its conserved first and last residue. D genes are given only for firm matches. A row's size may be missing; if present it is once, few, many or a size class.

>few|NA|TRBJ2-7|TRBV23-1
TGCGCCAGCAGTCAAGGGGACACTTACGAGCAGTACTTC
CASSQGDTYEQYF
>NA|NA|TRBJ2-5|TRBV27
TGTGCCAGCAGTTTATCGGAGACCCAGTACTTC
CASSLSETQYF
>few|TRBD2|TRBJ2-4|TRBV4-1
TGCGCCAGCAGCCAAGAACCCAGCGGGAGGGCCCTGGGCAAAAACATTCAGTACTTC
CASSQEPSGRALGKNIQYF
>few|TRBD1|TRBJ2-7|TRBV29-1
TGCAGCGTTGTCCCGGGACAGAAAGCCTACGAGCAGTACTTC
CSVVPGQKAYEQYF
>few|TRBD1|TRBJ2-4|TRBV29-1
TGCAGCGTTGGGCGGCAGGGGGCAACCATTCAGTACTTC
CSVGRQGATIQYF
>NA|NA|TRBJ2-7|TRBV5-6
TGTGCCAGCAGCTCACTGGTGTATTCCTACGAGCAGTACTTC
CASSSLVYSYEQYF
>NA|TRBD1|TRBJ2-3|TRBV18
TGTGCCAGCTCACCACCGGATAAGGACAGGGGCGTTCAGTATTTT
CASSPPDKDRGVQYF
>NA|TRBD1|TRBJ1-2|TRBV6-6
TGTGCCAGCAGTTACCCCGGGACAGATCCCAAGGATGGCTACACCTTC
CASSYPGTDPKDGYTF
>NA|TRBD1|TRBJ2-7|TRBV6-1
TGTGCCAGCCGCATTGGGACAGGGGTCTACGAGCAGTACTTC
CASRIGTGVYEQYF
>NA|NA|TRBJ2-7|TRBV10-3
TGTGCCATCAGTCAGAAAGGGACAAACTACGAGCAGTACTTC
CAISQKGTNYEQYF
>NA|TRBD1|TRBJ1-2|TRBV30
TGTGCCTACGTAAAACAGGGGGCCTCCTATGGCTACACCTTC
CAYVKQGASYGYTF
>NA|TRBD2|TRBJ2-1|TRBV9
TGTGCCAGCAGCGTAGGGTTAGCGGGAGGTTTCCACAATGAGCAGTTCTTC
CASSVGLAGGFHNEQFF
>NA|NA|TRBJ2-3|TRBV5-6
TGTGCCAGCAGCTTGTCACTTCGGACAGGCACAGATACGCAGTATTTT
CASSLSLRTGTDTQYF
>NA|NA|TRBJ1-5|TRBV2
TGTGCCAGCAGGAGCCCTGGGGGCAGGAGCAATCAGCCCCAGCATTTT
CASRSPGGRSNQPQHF
>once|NA|TRBJ2-5|TRBV14
TGTGCCAGCAGCCAAGGGGCACAAGAGACCCAGTACTTC
CASSQGAQETQYF
>many|NA|TRBJ2-7|TRBV6-1
TGTGCCAGCAGACAGGGAAGGGTCTACGAGCAGTACTTC
CASRQGRVYEQYF
>NA|NA|TRBJ2-3|TRBV4-1
TGCGCCAGCAGACAGCTGGTGGGGCCAGATACGCAGTATTTT
CASRQLVGPDTQYF
>few|NA|TRBJ1-2|TRBV10-3
TGTGCCATCAGTTATCAGCTCCAAGGGGACTATGGCTACACCTTC
CAISYQLQGDYGYTF
>NA|NA|TRBJ2-5|TRBV29-1
TGCAGCGTTGAAGGTTCTGGGGGGAGGTTGGAGACCCAGTACTTC
CSVEGSGGRLETQYF
>NA|NA|TRBJ2-7|TRBV13
TGTGCCAGCAGCTCCCCTTCGGACGGGAGGCAGTACTTC
CASSSPSDGRQYF
>NA|NA|TRBJ2-5|TRBV9
TGTGCCAGCAGCGTAGGGACAGTTCAAGAGACCCAGTACTTC
CASSVGTVQETQYF
>few|NA|TRBJ1-1|TRBV14
TGTGCCAGCAGCCAAGTGTCCTCCAACCCCGAAGCTTTCTTT
CASSQVSSNPEAFF
>NA|NA|TRBJ2-7|TRBV25-1
TGTGCCAGCAGTGCCCTGGGCCCTGGGAACTACGAGCAGTACTTC
CASSALGPGNYEQYF
>NA|NA|TRBJ1-1|TRBV2
TGTGCCAGCAGTGGGTACAGACCGAACACTGAAGCTTTCTTT
CASSGYRPNTEAFF
>NA|NA|TRBJ2-3|TRBV7-9
TGTGCCATGCAAGGGACTAGCACAGATACGCAGTATTTT
CAMQGTSTDTQYF
>NA|NA|TRBJ2-3|TRBV28
TGTGCCAGCAGTTTACCGGGGCCAGATACGCAGTATTTT
CASSLPGPDTQYF
>NA|NA|TRBJ2-7|TRBV11-2
TGTGCCAGCAGCTTAGTACAGGGACGAGGCGAGCAGTACTTC
CASSLVQGRGEQYF
>NA|NA|TRBJ2-3|TRBV2
TGTGCCAGCAGTGAAAGTAGGTCAGATACGCAGTATTTT
CASSESRSDTQYF
>few|TRBD2|TRBJ2-1|TRBV29-1
TGCAGCGTTGATCGGGGGTGGGGACTAGCGGACAATGAGCAGTTCTTC
CSVDRGWGLADNEQFF
>NA|TRBD2|TRBJ2-2|TRBV25-1
TGTGCCAGCAGTGCACTAGCGGGGGGATGGACCGGGGAGCTGTTTTTT
CASSALAGGWTGELFF
>NA|TRBD1|TRBJ1-6|TRBV9
TGTGCCAGCAGCGTATATGACAGGGTCGGGAATTCACCCCTCCACTTT
CASSVYDRVGNSPLHF
>NA|TRBD1|TRBJ2-5|TRBV7-9
TGTGCCAGCAGCTTACGACAGGGGGGCACAGGGACCCAGTACTTC
CASSLRQGGTGTQYF
>NA|TRBD2|TRBJ2-7|TRBV27
TGTGCCAGCAGTTTATTGACTGGGACTAGCCTCCACGAGCAGTACTTC
CASSLLTGTSLHEQYF
>few|NA|TRBJ1-2|TRBV13
TGTGCCAGCAGCTTACTTAGATCACATGGCTACACCTTC
CASSLLRSHGYTF
>NA|TRBD2|TRBJ2-7|TRBV10-3
TGTGCCATCCAATCCCAGGGAGGGAGGAGAGCCTACGAGCAGTACTTC
CAIQSQGGRRAYEQYF
>NA|NA|TRBJ2-7|TRBV6-5
TGTGCCAGCAGTTACTCCCCGACCGGGCGCGAGCAGTACTTC
CASSYSPTGREQYF
>once|NA|TRBJ1-1|TRBV4-1
TGTGCCAGCAGCCACCTGGGCAGTAACACTGAAGCTTTCTTT
CASSHLGSNTEAFF
>NA|NA|TRBJ2-5|TRBV29-1
TGCAGCGTCAAGTTGGGTCAAGAGACCCAGTACTTC
CSVKLGQETQYF
>few|NA|TRBJ2-5|TRBV5-4
TGTGCCAGCAGCTTGGGCAGGGACGAGACCCAGTACTTC
CASSLGRDETQYF
>NA|TRBD2|TRBJ2-4|TRBV5-6
TGTGCCAGCAGCGCCGTGGCGGGGGGAGCCAAAAACATTCAGTACTTC
CASSAVAGGAKNIQYF
>once|NA|TRBJ1-2|TRBV5-1
TGCGCCAGCAGCCCCCTGAGGCAAAGCGGCTACACCTTC
CASSPLRQSGYTF
>NA|NA|TRBJ2-1|TRBV29-1
TGCAGCGTGGCCGGGACGAGCAATGAGCAGTTCTTC
CSVAGTSNEQFF
>NA|TRBD1|TRBJ1-6|TRBV9
TGTGCCAGCAGCGTAGGACAGGGTAGATATTCACCCCTCCACTTT
CASSVGQGRYSPLHF
>NA|NA|TRBJ2-4|TRBV29-1
TGCAGTGCCCTGGACGGGGGACAGAGGAACATTCAGTACTTC
CSALDGGQRNIQYF
>NA|NA|TRBJ2-3|TRBV27
TGTGCCAGCAGTTTTCGGAGGAGCACAGATACGCAGTATTTT
CASSFRRSTDTQYF
>NA|NA|TRBJ2-2|TRBV19
TGTGCCAGTAGTATACTGTCCCTGGCCCTAATTGGGACCGGGGAGCTGTTTTTT
CASSILSLALIGTGELFF
>NA|TRBD1|TRBJ1-2|TRBV29-1
TGCAGCGTTGAATCGACAGGGGGCCATGGCTACACCTTC
CSVESTGGHGYTF
>NA|TRBD1|TRBJ2-7|TRBV15
TGTGCCACCAGCCGGACAGGGGGCGGATACGAGCAGTACTTC
CATSRTGGGYEQYF
>few|TRBD2|TRBJ2-2|TRBV5-1
TGCGCCAGCAGCCCGGGGGGGGCGCAAAGCGGGGAGCTGTTTTTT
CASSPGGAQSGELFF
>NA|TRBD1|TRBJ1-4|TRBV30
TGTGCCTGGAGTCGGACAGGGGGCGATGAAAAACTGTTTTTT
CAWSRTGGDEKLFF
>NA|NA|TRBJ2-3|TRBV5-1
TGCGCCAGCAGCTTGGCGGCCCTCACAGATACGCAGTATTTT
CASSLAALTDTQYF
>few|NA|TRBJ2-7|TRBV29-1
TGCAGCGTTCTTACGGACGCGACAGTAACCTACGAGCAGTACTTC
CSVLTDATVTYEQYF
>NA|NA|TRBJ2-1|TRBV30
TGTGCCTGGAGCGCGGGCCCACAATGGCAGTTCTTC
CAWSAGPQWQFF
>NA|NA|TRBJ1-2|TRBV2
TGTGCCAGCAGTGGAAACAGGGAGGATGGCTACACCTTC
CASSGNREDGYTF
>many|NA|TRBJ1-1|TRBV4-1
TGCGCCAGCAGCCAAGTGACAGCCAACACTGAAGCTTTCTTT
CASSQVTANTEAFF
>NA|TRBD1|TRBJ1-1|TRBV6-5
TGTGCCAGCAGTTTTCCGGGACAGGCTCGAACTGAAGCTTTCTTT
CASSFPGQARTEAFF